The TCR beta chain under discussion was sequenced for a study of T cell responses to AZD1222 COVID-19 vaccine. About the study: Whether given at about 4 or about 12 weeks, second doses were pooled.

General observations from the study: In a largely white British group with more females than males, clonal diversity was possibly underestimated. Spike regions recognized by vaccine-associated CD4 TCRs spanned the protein, led by 160-218 and 743-854. Baseline testing showed seropositivity in only 6 or 7 AZD1222 recipients.

About this clone itself: Its antigen is unknown.

Trimming left V 5 bases short and J 7 bases short, with 14 bases between. The CDR3 consists of 14 residues. Germline V lookup: CDR1 SGHVS, CDR2 FQNEAQ. This table comes from immunoSEQ multiplex PCR, and its TCRdb copy is limited to in-frame clones, with some not included. The sample has about 150,000 clones, roughly nine tenths seen once. The specimen was peripheral blood, collected on day 0 of AZD1222 vaccination. The chain couples TRBV7-8 to TRBJ1-4; weak D call: TRBD1 (5 bases). The origin of this receptor is an adult in good health. The DNA of the CDR3 is TGTGCCAGCAGCCAATACGGGGCCGGTGAAAAACTGTTTTTT. Protein sequence: CASSQYGAGEKLFF.